The present entry profiles one TCR beta chain with its context. Antigen: not known. This sample stems from a study of T cells in Graves' hyperthyroidism and ophthalmopathy. Study results and limitations: Most clonotypes expanded in thyroid above 0.001 were likewise present in blood. A 13 V-J model separated ophthalmopathy from stable hyperthyroidism.

From RNA transcripts, TCR beta CDR3 regions were amplified. The TCR CDR3 first-round RT-PCR relied on the HTBI primer set. In TCRdb, the multiplex PCR reads were re-called with MiXCR into one record per CDR3 protein. The top ten clones hold under 8.5% of a sample with 650,000 to 800,000 distinct CDR3 sequences, over 40% of them seen once. Based on clinical symptoms, serum thyroxine and TRAb, thyroid ultrasound and orbital computed tomography, diagnoses were reached. CDR1 and CDR2 (germline): MNHNS, SASEGT. Trimming took 8 bases from V and 4 from J, leaving 15 bases between them. The CDR3 length is 13 residues.

The clonotype comes from an adult man with Graves' disease, either hyperthyroidism or ophthalmopathy (not recorded which). This chain joins TRBV6-1 and TRBJ2-7; TRBD1 is a possible D gene (6 bases). Sample: peripheral blood or thyroid tissue (not recorded which). The CDR3 DNA reads TGTGCCAGCTCACAGGGTGGACTGTACGAGCAGTACTTC. Protein sequence: CASSQGGLYEQYF.